This T cell receptor beta chain was sequenced during a study of T and B cells in COVID-19 patients. General study points: Highly clonal in active COVID-19, TRB repertoires exceeded healthy-donor diversity and richness at recovery.

TRB was amplified from approximately 250-480 ng of blood genomic DNA. Trimming stripped 0 bases from V and 3 bases from J, with 11 bases between. This CDR3 has 15 amino acids. Multiplex PCR with BIOMED2 TRB-A/B primer pools amplified TRB rearrangements. TCRdb reprocessed the multiplex PCR reads via MiXCR and lists one record per CDR3 protein. Among more than 9,000 distinct CDR3 sequences listed, approximately 27% were seen once. This clonotype was picked up many times. Its cognate antigen is unknown. Sequencing input: blood. This chain uses TRBV12-3 or TRBV12-4 with TRBJ2-5, with no clear D. This clonotype was sampled from a human donor who had recovered from COVID-19. The CDR3 bases are TGTGCCAGCAGTTTAGCGCTAAGCCGGGAAGAGACCCAGTACTTC. It is translated as CASSLALSREETQYF.